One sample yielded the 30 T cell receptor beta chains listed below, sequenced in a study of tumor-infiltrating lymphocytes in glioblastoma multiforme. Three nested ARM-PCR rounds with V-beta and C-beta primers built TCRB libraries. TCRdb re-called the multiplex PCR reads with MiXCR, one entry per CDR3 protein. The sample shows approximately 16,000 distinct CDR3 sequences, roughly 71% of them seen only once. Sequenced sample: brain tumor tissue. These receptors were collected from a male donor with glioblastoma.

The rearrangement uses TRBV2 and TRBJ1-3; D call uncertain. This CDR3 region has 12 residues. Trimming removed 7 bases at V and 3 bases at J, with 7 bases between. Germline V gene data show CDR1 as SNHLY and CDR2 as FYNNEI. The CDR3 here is CASTEGGNTIYF. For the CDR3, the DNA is TGTGCCAGCACCGAGGGTGGAAACACCATATATTTT.

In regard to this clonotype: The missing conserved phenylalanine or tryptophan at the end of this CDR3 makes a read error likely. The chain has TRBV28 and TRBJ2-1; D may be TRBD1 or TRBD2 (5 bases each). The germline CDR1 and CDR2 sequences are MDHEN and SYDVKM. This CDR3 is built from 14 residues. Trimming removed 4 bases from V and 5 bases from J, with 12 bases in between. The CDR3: CASSSGTVNNEQFL. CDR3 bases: TGTGCCAGCAGTTCCGGGACGGTCAACAATGAGCAGTTCTTA.

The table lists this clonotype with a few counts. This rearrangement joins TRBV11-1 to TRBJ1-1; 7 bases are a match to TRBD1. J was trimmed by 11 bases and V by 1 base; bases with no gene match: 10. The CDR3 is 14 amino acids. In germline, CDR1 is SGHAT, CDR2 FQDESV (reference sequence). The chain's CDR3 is CASSLEEWDSEAFF. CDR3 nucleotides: TGTGCCAGCAGCTTAGAGGAGTGGGACAGCGAGGCTTTCTTT.

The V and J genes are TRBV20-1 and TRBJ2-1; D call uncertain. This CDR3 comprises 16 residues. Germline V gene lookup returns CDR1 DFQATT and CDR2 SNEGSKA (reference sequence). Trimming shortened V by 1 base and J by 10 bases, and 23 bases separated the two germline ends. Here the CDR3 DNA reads TGCAGTGCTAGAGTCACCAAGCAAGGGCCCCCAGAGGAGCAGTTCTTC. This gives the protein CSARVTKQGPPEEQFF.

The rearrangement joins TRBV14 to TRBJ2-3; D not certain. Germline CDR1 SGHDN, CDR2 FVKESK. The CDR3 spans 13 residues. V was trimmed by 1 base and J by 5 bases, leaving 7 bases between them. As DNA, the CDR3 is TGTGCCAGCAGCCAAGGGTTCCGAGATACGCAGTATTTT. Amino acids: CASSQGFRDTQYF. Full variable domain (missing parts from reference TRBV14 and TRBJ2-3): EAGVTQFPSHSVIEKGQTVTLRCDPISGHDNLYWYRRVMGKEIKFLLHFVKESKQDESGMPNNRFLAERTGGTYSTLKVQPAELEDSGVYFCASSQGFRDTQYFGPGTRLTVL.

The CDR3 is CASSWTGGETQYF. CDR3 bases: TGTGCCAGCAGCTGGACAGGGGGAGAGACCCAGTACTTC. The rearrangement joins TRBV11-2 to TRBJ2-5; 10 nucleotides agree with TRBD1. Germline values: CDR1 SGHAT, CDR2 FQNNGV. V dropped 4 bases and J dropped 4; count of bases not matched to a gene: 0. The CDR3 covers 13 residues.

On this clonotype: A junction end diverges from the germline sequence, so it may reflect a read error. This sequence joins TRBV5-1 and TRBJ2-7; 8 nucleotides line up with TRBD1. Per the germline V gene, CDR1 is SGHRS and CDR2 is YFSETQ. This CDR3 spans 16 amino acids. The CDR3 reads CAISLEGQASPYEQYF. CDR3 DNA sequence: TGCGCCATCAGCTTGGAGGGACAGGCTTCTCCCTACGAGCAGTACTTC. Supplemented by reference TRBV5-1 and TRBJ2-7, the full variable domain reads KAGVTQTPRYLIKTRGQQVTLSCSPISGHRSVSWYQQTPGQGLQFLFEYFSETQRNKGNFPGRFSGRQFSNSRSEMNVSTLELGDSALYLCAISLEGQASPYEQYFGPGTRLTVT.

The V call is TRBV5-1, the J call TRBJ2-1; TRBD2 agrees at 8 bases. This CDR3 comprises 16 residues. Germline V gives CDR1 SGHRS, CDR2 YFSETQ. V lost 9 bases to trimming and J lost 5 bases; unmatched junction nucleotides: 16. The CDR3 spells CATRRTSRRVDNEQFF. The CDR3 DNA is TGCGCCACCAGACGGACTAGCAGGAGGGTAGACAATGAGCAGTTCTTC.

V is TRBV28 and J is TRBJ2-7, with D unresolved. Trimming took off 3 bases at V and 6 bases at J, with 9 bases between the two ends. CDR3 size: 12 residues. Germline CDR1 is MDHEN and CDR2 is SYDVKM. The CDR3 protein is CASSFTVCEQYF. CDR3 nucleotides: TGTGCCAGCAGTTTTACAGTCTGCGAGCAGTACTTC.

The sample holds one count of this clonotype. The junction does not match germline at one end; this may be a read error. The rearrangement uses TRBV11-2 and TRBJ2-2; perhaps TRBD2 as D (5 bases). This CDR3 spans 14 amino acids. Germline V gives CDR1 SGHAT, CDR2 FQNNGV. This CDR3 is CAGVGQSYAGDLFF. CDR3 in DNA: TGTGCCGGCGTTGGTCAGTCCTACGCCGGGGATCTGTTTTTT.

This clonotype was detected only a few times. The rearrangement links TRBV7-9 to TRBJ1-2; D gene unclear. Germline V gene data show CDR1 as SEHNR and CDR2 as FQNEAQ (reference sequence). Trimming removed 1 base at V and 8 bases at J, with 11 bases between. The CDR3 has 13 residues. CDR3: CASSLEVPYGYTF. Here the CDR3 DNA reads TGTGCCAGCAGCTTAGAAGTGCCCTACGGCTACACCTTC.

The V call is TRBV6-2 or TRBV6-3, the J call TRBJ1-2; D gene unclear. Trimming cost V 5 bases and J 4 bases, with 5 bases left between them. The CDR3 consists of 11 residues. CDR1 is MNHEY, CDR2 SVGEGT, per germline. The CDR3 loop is CASSPAYGYTF. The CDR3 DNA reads TGTGCCAGCAGTCCAGCCTATGGCTACACCTTC.

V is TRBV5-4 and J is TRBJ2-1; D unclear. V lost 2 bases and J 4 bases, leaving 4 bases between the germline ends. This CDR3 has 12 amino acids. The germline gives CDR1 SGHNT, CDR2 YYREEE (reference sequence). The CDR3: CASSFWYNEQFF. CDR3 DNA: TGTGCCAGCAGCTTTTGGTACAATGAGCAGTTCTTC.

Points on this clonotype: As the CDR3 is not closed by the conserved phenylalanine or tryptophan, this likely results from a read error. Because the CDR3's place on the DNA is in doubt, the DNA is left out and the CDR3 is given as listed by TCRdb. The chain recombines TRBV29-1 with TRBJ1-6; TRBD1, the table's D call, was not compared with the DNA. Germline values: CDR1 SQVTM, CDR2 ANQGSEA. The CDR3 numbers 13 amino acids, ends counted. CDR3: CSVARGRESPLRL.

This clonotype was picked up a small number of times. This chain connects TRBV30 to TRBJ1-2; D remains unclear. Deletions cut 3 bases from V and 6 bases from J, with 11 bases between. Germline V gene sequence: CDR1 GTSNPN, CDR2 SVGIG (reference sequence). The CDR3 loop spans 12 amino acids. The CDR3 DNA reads TGTGCCTGGAGCATTTCCCGACATGGCTACACCTTC. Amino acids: CAWSISRHGYTF.

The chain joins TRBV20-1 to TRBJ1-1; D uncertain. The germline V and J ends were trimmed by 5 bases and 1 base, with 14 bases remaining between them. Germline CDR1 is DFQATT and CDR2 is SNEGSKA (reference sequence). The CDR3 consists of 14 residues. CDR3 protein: CSAFLEGGNTEAFF. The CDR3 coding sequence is TGCAGTGCTTTCCTCGAGGGTGGGAACACTGAAGCTTTCTTT.

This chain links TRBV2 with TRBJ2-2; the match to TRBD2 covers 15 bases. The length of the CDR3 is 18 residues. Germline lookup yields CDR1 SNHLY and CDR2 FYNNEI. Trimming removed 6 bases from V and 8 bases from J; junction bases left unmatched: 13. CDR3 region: CASRRETGLAGGAGELFF. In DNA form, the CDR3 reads TGTGCCAGCAGACGAGAAACGGGACTAGCGGGAGGTGCTGGGGAGCTGTTTTTT.

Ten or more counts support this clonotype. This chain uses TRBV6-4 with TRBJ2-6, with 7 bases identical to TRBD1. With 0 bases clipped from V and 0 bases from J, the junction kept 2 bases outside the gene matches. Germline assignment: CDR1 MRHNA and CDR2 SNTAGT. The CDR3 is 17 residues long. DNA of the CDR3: TGTGCCAGCAGTGACTCGGCAGGGGGCTCTGGGGCCAACGTCCTGACTTTC. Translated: CASSDSAGGSGANVLTF.

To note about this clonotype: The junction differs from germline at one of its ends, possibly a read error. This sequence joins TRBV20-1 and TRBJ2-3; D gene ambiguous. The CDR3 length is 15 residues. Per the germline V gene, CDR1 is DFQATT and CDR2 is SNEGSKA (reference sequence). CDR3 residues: CRATPASYSTDMQYF. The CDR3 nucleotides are TGCCGTGCAACCCCAGCAAGTTATAGCACAGATATGCAGTATTTT.

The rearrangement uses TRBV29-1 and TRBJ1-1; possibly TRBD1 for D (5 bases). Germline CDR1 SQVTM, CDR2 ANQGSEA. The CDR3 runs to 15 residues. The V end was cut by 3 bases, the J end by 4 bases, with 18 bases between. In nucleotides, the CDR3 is TGCAGCGTTGACGGTGGCGGGATCGGGGGCACTGAAGCTTTCTTT. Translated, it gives CSVDGGGIGGTEAFF.

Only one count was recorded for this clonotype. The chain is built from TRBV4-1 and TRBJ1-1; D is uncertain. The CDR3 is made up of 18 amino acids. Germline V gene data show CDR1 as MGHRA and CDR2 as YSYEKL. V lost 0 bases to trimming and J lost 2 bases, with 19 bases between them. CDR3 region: CASSQDISPAEPNTEAFF. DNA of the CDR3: TGCGCCAGCAGCCAAGATATCTCCCCAGCCGAGCCAAACACTGAAGCTTTCTTT.

The CDR3 protein is CASSPPALAAHYEQYF. DNA for the CDR3: TGTGCCAGTAGCCCCCCTGCCTTAGCTGCACACTACGAGCAGTACTTC. This chain connects TRBV11-1 to TRBJ2-7; no clear D gene. This CDR3 spans 16 amino acids. CDR1 and CDR2 from the germline V gene are SGHAT and FQDESV (reference sequence). V lost 9 bases, J lost 3 bases, and 24 bases lay in between.

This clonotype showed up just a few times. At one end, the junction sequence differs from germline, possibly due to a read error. DNA for the CDR3: TGTGCCCGCAGCTTGGTCGGGACTAGCGGGAGGGCTGTCTACGAGCAGTACTTC. Amino acids: CARSLVGTSGRAVYEQYF. The rearrangement joins TRBV5-1 to TRBJ2-7; TRBD2 matches 16 bases. The CDR3 contains 18 residues. The germline V gene has CDR1 SGHRS and CDR2 YFSETQ.

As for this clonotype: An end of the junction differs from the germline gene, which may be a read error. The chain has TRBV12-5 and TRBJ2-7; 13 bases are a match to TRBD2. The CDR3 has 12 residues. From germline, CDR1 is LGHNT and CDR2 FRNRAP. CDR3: CARPEPTSGRDF. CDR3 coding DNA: TGTGCTAGACCCGAACCAACTAGCGGGAGGGACTTC.

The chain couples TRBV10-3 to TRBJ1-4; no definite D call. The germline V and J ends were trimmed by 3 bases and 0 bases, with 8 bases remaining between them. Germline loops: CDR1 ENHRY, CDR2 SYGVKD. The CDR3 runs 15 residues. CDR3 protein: CAISDMAATNEKLFF. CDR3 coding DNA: TGTGCCATCAGTGACATGGCAGCAACTAATGAAAAACTGTTTTTT.

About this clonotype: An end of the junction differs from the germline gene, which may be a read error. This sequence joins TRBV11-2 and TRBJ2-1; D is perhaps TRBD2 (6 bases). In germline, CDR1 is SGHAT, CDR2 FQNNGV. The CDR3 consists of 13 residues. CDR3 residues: CASSLDGGKELFF. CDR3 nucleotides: TGTGCCAGCAGCTTAGATGGGGGGAAGGAGCTGTTCTTC.

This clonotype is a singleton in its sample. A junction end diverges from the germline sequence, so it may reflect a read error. The CDR3 protein is CASSPQAASQTQHF. The DNA for the CDR3 is TGTGCCAGCAGTCCACAGGCGGCAAGTCAGACCCAGCATTTT. This chain links TRBV6-1 with TRBJ1-5; a possible D gene is TRBD1 (5 bases). Germline CDR1 and CDR2: MNHNS and SASEGT. The length of the CDR3 is 14 residues.

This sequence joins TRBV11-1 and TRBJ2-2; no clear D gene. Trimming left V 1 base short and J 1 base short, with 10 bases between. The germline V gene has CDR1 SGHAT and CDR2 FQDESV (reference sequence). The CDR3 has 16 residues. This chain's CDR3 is CASSLGRWGNTGELFF. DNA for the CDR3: TGTGCCAGCAGCTTAGGACGGTGGGGGAACACCGGGGAGCTGTTTTTT.

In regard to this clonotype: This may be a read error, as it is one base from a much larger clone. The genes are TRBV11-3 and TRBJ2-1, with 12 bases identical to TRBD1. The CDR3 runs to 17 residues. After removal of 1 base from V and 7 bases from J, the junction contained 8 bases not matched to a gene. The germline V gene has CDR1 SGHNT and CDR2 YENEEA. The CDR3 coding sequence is TGTGCCAGCAGCTTAGGGACCGGGACAGGGGGCACAAATGAGCAGTTCTTC. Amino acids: CASSLGTGTGGTNEQFF.

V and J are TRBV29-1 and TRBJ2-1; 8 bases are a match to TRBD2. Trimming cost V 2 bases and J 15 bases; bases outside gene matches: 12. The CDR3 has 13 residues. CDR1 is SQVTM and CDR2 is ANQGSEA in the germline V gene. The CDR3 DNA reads TGCAGCGTTGAACAAGGAGCGGGAGAATGGCGGTTCTTC. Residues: CSVEQGAGEWRFF.